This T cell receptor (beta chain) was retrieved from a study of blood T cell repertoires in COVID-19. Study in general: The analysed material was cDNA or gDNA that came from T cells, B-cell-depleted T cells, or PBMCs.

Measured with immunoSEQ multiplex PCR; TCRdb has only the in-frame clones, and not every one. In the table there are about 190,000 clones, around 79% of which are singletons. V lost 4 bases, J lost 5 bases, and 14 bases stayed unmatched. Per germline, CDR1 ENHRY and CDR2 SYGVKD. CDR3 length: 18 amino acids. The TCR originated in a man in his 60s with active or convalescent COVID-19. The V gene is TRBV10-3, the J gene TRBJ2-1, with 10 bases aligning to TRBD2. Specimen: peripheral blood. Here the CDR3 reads CAISGIWASGRSNNEQFF. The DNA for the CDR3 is TGTGCCATCAGTGGAATATGGGCTAGCGGGAGATCCAACAATGAGCAGTTCTTC.